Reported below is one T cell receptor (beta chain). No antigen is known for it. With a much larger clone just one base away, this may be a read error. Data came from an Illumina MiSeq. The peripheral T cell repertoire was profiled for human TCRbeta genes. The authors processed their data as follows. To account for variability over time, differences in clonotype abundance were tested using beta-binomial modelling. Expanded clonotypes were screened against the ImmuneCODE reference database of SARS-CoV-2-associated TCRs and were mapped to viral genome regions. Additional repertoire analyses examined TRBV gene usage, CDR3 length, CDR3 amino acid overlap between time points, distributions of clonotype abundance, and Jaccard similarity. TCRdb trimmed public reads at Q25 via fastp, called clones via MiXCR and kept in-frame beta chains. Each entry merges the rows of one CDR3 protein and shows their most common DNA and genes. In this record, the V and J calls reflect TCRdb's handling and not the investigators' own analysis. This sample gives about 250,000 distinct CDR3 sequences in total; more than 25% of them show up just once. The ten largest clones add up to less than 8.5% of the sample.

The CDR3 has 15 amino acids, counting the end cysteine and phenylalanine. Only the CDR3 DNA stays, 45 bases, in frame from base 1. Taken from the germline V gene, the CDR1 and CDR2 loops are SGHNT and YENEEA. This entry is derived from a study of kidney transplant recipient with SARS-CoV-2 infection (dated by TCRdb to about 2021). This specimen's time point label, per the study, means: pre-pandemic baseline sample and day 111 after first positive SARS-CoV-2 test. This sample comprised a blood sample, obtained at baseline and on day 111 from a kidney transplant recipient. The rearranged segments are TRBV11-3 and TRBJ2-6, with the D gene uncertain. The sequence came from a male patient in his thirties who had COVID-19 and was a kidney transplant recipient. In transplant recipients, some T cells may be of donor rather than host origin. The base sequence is TGTGCCAGCATCTTAGGTCCGTTTGGGGCCAACGTCCTGACTTTC. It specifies CASILGPFGANVLTF.